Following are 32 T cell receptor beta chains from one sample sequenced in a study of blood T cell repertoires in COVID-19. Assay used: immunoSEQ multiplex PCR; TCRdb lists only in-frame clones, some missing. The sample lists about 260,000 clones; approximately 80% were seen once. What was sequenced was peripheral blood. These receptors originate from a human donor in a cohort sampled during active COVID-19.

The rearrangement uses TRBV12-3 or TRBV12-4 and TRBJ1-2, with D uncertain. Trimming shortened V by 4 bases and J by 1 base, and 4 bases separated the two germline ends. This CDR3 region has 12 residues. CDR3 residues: CASSSLNYGYTF. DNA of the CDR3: TGTGCCAGCAGTTCCCTTAACTATGGCTACACCTTC.

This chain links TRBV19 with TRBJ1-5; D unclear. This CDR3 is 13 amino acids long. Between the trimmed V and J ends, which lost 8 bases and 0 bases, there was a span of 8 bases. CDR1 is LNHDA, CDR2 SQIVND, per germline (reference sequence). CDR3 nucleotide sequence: TGTGCCAGTCAGGCAGATAGCAATCAGCCCCAGCATTTT. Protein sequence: CASQADSNQPQHF.

The CDR3 sequence is CASSLVTGRLGANVLTF. CDR3 coding DNA: TGCGCCAGCAGCTTGGTGACAGGGCGGCTGGGGGCCAACGTCCTGACTTTC. The chain is built from TRBV5-1 and TRBJ2-6, with TRBD1 matching 7 bases. The germline gives CDR1 SGHRS, CDR2 YFSETQ. The CDR3 runs 17 residues. V was pared by 0 bases and J by 4 bases, with 7 bases of the junction left unmatched.

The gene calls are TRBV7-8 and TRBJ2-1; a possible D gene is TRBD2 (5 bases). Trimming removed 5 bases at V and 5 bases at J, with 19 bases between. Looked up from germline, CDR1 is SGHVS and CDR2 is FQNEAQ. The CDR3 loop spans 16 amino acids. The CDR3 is CASSHPGLAYDNEQFF. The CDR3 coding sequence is TGTGCCAGCAGCCACCCGGGATTAGCGTACGACAATGAGCAGTTCTTC.

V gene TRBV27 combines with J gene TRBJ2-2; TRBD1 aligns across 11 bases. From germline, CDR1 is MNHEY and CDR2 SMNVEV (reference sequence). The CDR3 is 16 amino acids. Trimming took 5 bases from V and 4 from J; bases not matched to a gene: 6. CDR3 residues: CASSAPGTGGTGELFF. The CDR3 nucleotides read TGTGCCAGCAGTGCCCCCGGGACAGGGGGCACCGGGGAGCTGTTTTTT.

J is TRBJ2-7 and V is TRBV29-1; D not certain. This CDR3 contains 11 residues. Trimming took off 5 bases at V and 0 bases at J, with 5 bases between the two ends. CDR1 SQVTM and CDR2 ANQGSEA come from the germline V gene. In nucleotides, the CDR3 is TGCAGCGTTCGTTACTCCTACGAGCAGTACTTC. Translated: CSVRYSYEQYF.

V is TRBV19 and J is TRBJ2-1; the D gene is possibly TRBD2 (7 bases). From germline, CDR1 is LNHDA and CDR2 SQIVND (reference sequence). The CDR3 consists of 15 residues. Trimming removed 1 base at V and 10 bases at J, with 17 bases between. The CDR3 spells CASSIARGAGAEQFF. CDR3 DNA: TGTGCCAGTAGTATAGCCCGGGGGGCGGGGGCGGAGCAGTTCTTC.

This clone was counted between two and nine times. Here the CDR3 DNA reads TGTGCCAGCACAGATACAGGGAATGGCTACACCTTC. It codes for CASTDTGNGYTF. The rearrangement uses TRBV4-2 and TRBJ1-2; tentatively, D is TRBD1 (6 bases). The CDR3 contains 12 residues. Trimming removed 7 bases at V and 6 bases at J, with 12 bases between. Germline V lookup: CDR1 LGHNA, CDR2 YNFKEQ.

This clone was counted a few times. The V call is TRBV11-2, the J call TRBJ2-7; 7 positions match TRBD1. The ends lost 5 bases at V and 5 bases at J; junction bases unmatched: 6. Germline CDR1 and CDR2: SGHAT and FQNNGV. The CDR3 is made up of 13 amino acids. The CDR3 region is CASSTGTANEQYF. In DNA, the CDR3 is TGTGCCAGCAGCACAGGGACAGCAAACGAGCAGTACTTC.

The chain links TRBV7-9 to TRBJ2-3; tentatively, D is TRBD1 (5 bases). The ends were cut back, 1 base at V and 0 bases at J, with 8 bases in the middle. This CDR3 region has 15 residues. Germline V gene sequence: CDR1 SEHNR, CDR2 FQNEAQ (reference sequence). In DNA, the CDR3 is TGTGCCAGCAGCTTAGTTAGGGGTAGCACAGATACGCAGTATTTT. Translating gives CASSLVRGSTDTQYF.

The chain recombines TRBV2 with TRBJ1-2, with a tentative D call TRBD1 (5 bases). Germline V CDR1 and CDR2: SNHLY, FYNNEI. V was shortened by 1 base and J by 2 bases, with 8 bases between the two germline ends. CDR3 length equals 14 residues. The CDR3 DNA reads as TGTGCCAGCAGTGAAGATAACAGGAACTATGGCTACACCTTC. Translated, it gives CASSEDNRNYGYTF.

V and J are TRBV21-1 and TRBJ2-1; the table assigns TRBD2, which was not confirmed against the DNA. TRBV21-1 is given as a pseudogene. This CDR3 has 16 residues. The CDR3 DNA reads TGTGCCAGCAGCAAACGCTCGGTCCGTCCTTACAATGAGCAGTTCTTC. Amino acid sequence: CASSKRSVRPYNEQFF.

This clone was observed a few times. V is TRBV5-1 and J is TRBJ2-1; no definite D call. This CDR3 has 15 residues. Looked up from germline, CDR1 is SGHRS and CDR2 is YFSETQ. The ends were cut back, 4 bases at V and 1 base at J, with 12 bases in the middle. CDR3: CASSRAAGSYNEQFF. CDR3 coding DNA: TGCGCCAGCAGCCGCGCAGCCGGGTCCTACAATGAGCAGTTCTTC.

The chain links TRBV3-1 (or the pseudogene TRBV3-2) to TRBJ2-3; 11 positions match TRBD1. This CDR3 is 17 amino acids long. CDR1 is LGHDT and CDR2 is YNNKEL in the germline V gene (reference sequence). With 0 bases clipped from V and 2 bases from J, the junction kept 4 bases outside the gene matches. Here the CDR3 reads CASSQEDRGLVTDTQYF. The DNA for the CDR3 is TGTGCCAGCAGCCAAGAGGACAGGGGGCTCGTCACAGATACGCAGTATTTT.

Here the CDR3 DNA reads TGTGCCAGCAGTTCGGGGGAACCGAACACCGGGGAGCTGTTTTTT. Translating it yields CASSSGEPNTGELFF. The chain employs TRBV27 and TRBJ2-2, with TRBD2 as a possible D gene (6 bases). Germline V gene data show CDR1 as MNHEY and CDR2 as SMNVEV (reference sequence). Between the trimmed V and J ends, which lost 4 bases and 0 bases, there was a span of 9 bases. The CDR3 has 15 residues.

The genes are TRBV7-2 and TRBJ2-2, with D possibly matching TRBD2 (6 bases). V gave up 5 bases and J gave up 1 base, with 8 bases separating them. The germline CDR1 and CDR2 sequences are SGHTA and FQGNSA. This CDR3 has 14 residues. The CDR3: CASSPGGNTGELFF. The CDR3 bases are TGTGCCAGCAGCCCCGGGGGGAACACCGGGGAGCTGTTTTTT.

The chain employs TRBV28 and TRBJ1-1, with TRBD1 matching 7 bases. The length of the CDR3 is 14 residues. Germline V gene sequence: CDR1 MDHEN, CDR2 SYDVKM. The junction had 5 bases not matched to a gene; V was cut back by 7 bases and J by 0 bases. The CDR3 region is CASNQQGLNTEAFF. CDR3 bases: TGTGCCAGCAACCAACAGGGGTTGAACACTGAAGCTTTCTTT.

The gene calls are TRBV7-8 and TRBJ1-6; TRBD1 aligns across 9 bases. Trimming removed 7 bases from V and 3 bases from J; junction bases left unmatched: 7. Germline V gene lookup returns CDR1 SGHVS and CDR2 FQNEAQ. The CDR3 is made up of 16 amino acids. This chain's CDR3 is CASTEDRGIYNSPLHF. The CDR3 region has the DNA TGTGCCAGCACCGAAGACAGGGGGATCTATAATTCACCCCTCCACTTT.

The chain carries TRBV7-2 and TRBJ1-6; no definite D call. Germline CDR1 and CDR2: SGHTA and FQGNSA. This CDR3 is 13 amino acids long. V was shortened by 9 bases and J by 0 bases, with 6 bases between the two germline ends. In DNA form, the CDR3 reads TGTGCCAGTGCCGGCTCCTATAATTCACCCCTCCACTTT. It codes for CASAGSYNSPLHF.

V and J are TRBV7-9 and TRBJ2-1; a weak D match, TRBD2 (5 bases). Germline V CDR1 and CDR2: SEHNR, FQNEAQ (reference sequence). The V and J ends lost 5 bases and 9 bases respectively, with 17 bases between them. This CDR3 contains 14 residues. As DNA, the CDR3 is TGTGCCAGCAGCCCTTCCGGTTTCGAGGGTGAGCAGTTCTTC. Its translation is CASSPSGFEGEQFF.

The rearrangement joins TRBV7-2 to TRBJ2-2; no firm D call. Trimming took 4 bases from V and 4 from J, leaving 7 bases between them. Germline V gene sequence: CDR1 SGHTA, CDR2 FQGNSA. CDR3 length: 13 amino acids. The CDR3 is CASSSSLTGELFF. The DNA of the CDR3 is TGTGCCAGCAGCTCCTCTCTCACCGGGGAGCTGTTTTTT.

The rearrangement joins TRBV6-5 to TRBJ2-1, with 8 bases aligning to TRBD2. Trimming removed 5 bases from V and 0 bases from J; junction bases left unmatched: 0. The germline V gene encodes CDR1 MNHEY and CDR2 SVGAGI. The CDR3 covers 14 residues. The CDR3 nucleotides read TGTGCCAGCAGTAGCGGGGGCTCCTACAATGAGCAGTTCTTC. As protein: CASSSGGSYNEQFF.

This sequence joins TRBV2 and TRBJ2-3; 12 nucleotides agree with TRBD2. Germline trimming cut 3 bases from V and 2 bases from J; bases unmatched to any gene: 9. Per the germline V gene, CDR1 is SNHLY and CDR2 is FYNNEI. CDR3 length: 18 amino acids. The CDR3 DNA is TGTGCCAGCAGTGAGTGGATTGGACTAGCGGGGCCCACAGATACGCAGTATTTT. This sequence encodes CASSEWIGLAGPTDTQYF. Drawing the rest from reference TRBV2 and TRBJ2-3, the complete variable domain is EPEVTQTPSHQVTQMGQEVILRCVPISNHLYFYWYRQILGQKVEFLVSFYNNEISEKSEIFDDQFSVERPDGSNFTLKIRSTKLEDSAMYFCASSEWIGLAGPTDTQYFGPGTRLTVL.

The CDR3 loop reads CASSRGLAGNTGELFF. In nucleotides, the CDR3 is TGCGCCAGCAGCAGAGGACTAGCGGGGAACACCGGGGAGCTGTTTTTT. This chain connects TRBV5-1 to TRBJ2-2, with 11 nucleotides matching TRBD2. Germline V gene lookup returns CDR1 SGHRS and CDR2 YFSETQ. V lost 4 bases, J lost 1 base, and 3 bases stayed unmatched. CDR3 length equals 16 residues.

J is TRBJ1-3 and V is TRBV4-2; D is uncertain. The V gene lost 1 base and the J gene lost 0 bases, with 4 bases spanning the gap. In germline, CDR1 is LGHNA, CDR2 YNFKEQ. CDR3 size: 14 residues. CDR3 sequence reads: CASSQATSGNTIYF. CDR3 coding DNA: TGTGCCAGCAGCCAAGCTACCTCTGGAAACACCATATATTTT.

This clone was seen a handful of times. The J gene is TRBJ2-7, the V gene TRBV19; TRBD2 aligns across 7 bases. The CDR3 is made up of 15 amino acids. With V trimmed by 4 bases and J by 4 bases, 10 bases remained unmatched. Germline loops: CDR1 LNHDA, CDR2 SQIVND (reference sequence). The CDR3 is CASSTGTTRSYEQYF. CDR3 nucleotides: TGTGCCAGTAGTACAGGGACTACTCGGAGTTACGAGCAGTACTTC.

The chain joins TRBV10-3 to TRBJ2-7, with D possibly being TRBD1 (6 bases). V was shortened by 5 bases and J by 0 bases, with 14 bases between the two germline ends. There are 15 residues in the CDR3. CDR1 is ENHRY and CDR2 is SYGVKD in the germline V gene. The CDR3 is CAISKDRTSSYEQYF. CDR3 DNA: TGTGCCATCAGTAAAGACAGGACGAGCTCCTACGAGCAGTACTTC.

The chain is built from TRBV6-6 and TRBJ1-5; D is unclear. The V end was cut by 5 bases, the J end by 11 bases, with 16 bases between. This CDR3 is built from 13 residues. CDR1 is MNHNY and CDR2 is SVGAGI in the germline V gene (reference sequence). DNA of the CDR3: TGTGCCAGCAGTCCGGGATCGCCCCCGGCCCAGCATTTT. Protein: CASSPGSPPAQHF.

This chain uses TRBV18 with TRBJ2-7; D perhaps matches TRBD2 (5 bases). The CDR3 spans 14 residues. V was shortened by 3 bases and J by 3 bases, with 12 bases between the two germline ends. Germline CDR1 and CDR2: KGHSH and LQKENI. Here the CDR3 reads CASSPQEALYEQYF. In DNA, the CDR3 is TGTGCCAGCTCACCTCAGGAGGCCCTCTACGAGCAGTACTTC.

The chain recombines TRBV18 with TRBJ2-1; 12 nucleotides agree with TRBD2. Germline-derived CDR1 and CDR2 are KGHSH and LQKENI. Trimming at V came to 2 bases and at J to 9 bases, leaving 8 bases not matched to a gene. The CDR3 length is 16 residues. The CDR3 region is CASSPRTSGVQGEQFF. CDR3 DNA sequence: TGTGCCAGCTCACCAAGGACTAGCGGGGTTCAAGGTGAGCAGTTCTTC.

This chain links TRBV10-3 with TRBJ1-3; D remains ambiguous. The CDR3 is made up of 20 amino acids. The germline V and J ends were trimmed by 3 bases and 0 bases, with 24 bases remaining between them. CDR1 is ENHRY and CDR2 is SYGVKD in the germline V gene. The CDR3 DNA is TGTGCCATCAGTGATTACATCAGCGACGGGTCACTTCACTCTGGAAACACCATATATTTT. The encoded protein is CAISDYISDGSLHSGNTIYF.

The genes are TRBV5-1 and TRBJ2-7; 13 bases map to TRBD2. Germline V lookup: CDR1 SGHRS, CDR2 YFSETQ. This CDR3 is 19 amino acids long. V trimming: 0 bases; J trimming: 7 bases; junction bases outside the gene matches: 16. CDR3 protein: CASSLEPSLGLAGAGEQYF. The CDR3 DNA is TGCGCCAGCAGCTTGGAGCCGAGTCTCGGACTAGCGGGAGCGGGGGAGCAGTACTTC.